The 29 T cell receptor beta chains below all came from one sample that was sequenced in a study of blood T cell repertoires in COVID-19. Repertoires were generated with immunoSEQ multiplex PCR, while TCRdb's copy carries only in-frame clones and drops some. This sample carries around 260,000 clones, around 90% of them seen once, and the ten largest clones take around 9.6%. Sequenced material: peripheral blood. These TCRs come from a woman in her seventies with COVID-19, enrolled during active disease.

The count of this clone is one. This sequence joins TRBV9 and TRBJ2-2; possibly TRBD2 for D (5 bases). CDR1 SGDLS and CDR2 YYNGEE come from the germline V gene. The V end lost 4 bases, the J end lost 6 bases, and 13 bases lay between the germline ends. CDR3 size: 14 residues. The CDR3 reads CASSRPGFAGELFF. CDR3 nucleotide sequence: TGTGCCAGCAGCAGGCCGGGGTTTGCCGGGGAGCTGTTTTTT.

V and J are TRBV11-3 and TRBJ1-1; D ambiguous. This CDR3 has 13 amino acids. V lost 4 bases, J lost 1 base, and 7 bases lay in between. Per germline, CDR1 SGHNT and CDR2 YENEEA. In nucleotides, the CDR3 is TGTGCCAGCAGCTCGGGAGAGAACACTGAAGCTTTCTTT. Translated, it gives CASSSGENTEAFF. Full variable domain (missing parts from reference TRBV11-3 and TRBJ1-1): EAGVVQSPRYKIIEKKQPVAFWCNPISGHNTLYWYLQNLGQGPELLIRYENEEAVDDSQLPKDRFSAERLKGVDSTLKIQPAELGDSAVYLCASSSGENTEAFFGQGTRLTVV.

This clone was observed a handful of times. The J gene is TRBJ1-5, the V gene TRBV2; D is ambiguous. The V end lost 4 bases, the J end lost 6 bases, and 16 bases lay between the germline ends. The CDR3 has 15 amino acids. Germline values: CDR1 SNHLY, CDR2 FYNNEI. CDR3 sequence reads: CASSGRTDRGQPQHF. The CDR3 nucleotides read TGTGCCAGCAGTGGTAGAACAGATCGGGGTCAGCCCCAGCATTTT. Using reference TRBV2 and TRBJ1-5 for the parts outside the CDR3, the full variable domain is EPEVTQTPSHQVTQMGQEVILRCVPISNHLYFYWYRQILGQKVEFLVSFYNNEISEKSEIFDDQFSVERPDGSNFTLKIRSTKLEDSAMYFCASSGRTDRGQPQHFGDGTRLSIL.

The genes are TRBV18 and TRBJ2-7, with TRBD1 matching 7 bases. V lost 5 bases to trimming and J lost 7 bases; unmatched junction nucleotides: 14. The CDR3 runs 15 residues. Looked up from germline, CDR1 is KGHSH and CDR2 is LQKENI. This chain's CDR3 is CASSESQGVRNEQYF. The CDR3 DNA reads TGTGCCAGCTCAGAGTCGCAGGGGGTCCGGAATGAGCAGTACTTC.

This clone appeared a single time. The gene calls are TRBV7-7 and TRBJ1-2; 9 bases map to TRBD1. The length of the CDR3 is 15 residues. Per germline, CDR1 SSHAT and CDR2 FNYEAQ (reference sequence). CDR3 amino acids: CARSPTGTGSVGYTF. For the CDR3, the DNA is TGTGCTAGAAGCCCTACCGGGACAGGGTCTGTTGGCTACACCTTC.

This rearrangement joins TRBV9 to TRBJ1-2, with D tentatively TRBD1 (5 bases). V lost 6 bases and J 4 bases, leaving 16 bases between the germline ends. CDR3 length: 14 amino acids. CDR1 SGDLS and CDR2 YYNGEE come from the germline V gene. CDR3: CASTAPGSGYGYTF. The CDR3 DNA sequence: TGTGCCAGCACCGCCCCAGGGTCTGGCTATGGCTACACCTTC.

This rearrangement joins TRBV7-9 to TRBJ2-5; TRBD2 aligns across 12 bases. Trimming at V came to 5 bases and at J to 5 bases, leaving 9 bases not matched to a gene. CDR1 SEHNR and CDR2 FQNEAQ come from the germline V gene (reference sequence). CDR3 length: 16 residues. DNA for the CDR3: TGTGCCAGCAGCCACAACCTAGCGGGAGGGCCGGAGACCCAGTACTTC. Protein sequence: CASSHNLAGGPETQYF.

The V gene is TRBV3-1 (or the pseudogene TRBV3-2), the J gene TRBJ2-3; D might be TRBD2 (6 bases). V gave up 5 bases and J gave up 2 bases, with 14 bases separating them. The CDR3 has 15 residues. Germline CDR1 reads LGHDT; CDR2 reads YNNKEL (reference sequence). Written as DNA, the CDR3 is TGTGCCAGCAGCTCCACTTCACTAGCCACAGATACGCAGTATTTT. Amino acid sequence: CASSSTSLATDTQYF.

V usage is TRBV6-2 or TRBV6-3 and J usage is TRBJ2-7; TRBD1 aligns across 9 bases. In germline, CDR1 is MNHEY, CDR2 SVGEGT. V was pared by 5 bases and J by 6 bases, with 8 bases of the junction left unmatched. The length of the CDR3 is 14 residues. CDR3 nucleotide sequence: TGTGCCAGCAGTATACAGGGGGCGGGCGTCGAGCAGTACTTC. Translating it yields CASSIQGAGVEQYF.

The J gene is TRBJ1-2, the V gene TRBV5-6; D perhaps matches TRBD1 (5 bases). The CDR3 loop spans 12 amino acids. The germline CDR1 and CDR2 sequences are SGHDT and YYEEEE. Trimming took off 3 bases at V and 6 bases at J, with 9 bases between the two ends. In nucleotides, the CDR3 is TGTGCCAGCAGCTCCGGACACAATGGCTACACCTTC. Translation gives CASSSGHNGYTF.

The chain recombines TRBV9 with TRBJ2-1, with D maybe TRBD1 (6 bases). The germline V gene encodes CDR1 SGDLS and CDR2 YYNGEE. V was shortened by 0 bases and J by 0 bases, with 13 bases between the two germline ends. This CDR3 spans 17 amino acids. DNA of the CDR3: TGTGCCAGCAGCGTAGATGCAGGGGCTAGCTCCTACAATGAGCAGTTCTTC. It yields the protein CASSVDAGASSYNEQFF.

The rearrangement uses TRBV5-6 and TRBJ1-3, with D possibly being TRBD1 (5 bases). Trimming took off 0 bases at V and 2 bases at J, with 12 bases between the two ends. Germline V CDR1 and CDR2: SGHDT, YYEEEE. This CDR3 has 16 amino acids. CDR3 nucleotides: TGTGCCAGCAGCTTGGGAGCGGGGGTCGCTGGAAACACCATATATTTT. Protein: CASSLGAGVAGNTIYF.

The chain joins TRBV5-1 to TRBJ1-2; TRBD1 matches 9 bases. V trimming: 4 bases; J trimming: 7 bases; junction bases outside the gene matches: 5. Per germline, CDR1 SGHRS and CDR2 YFSETQ. CDR3 length equals 13 residues. The CDR3 nucleotides read TGCGCCAGCAGCCGGGACAGGGAAGGTGGCTACACCTTC. Translating it yields CASSRDREGGYTF.

The V and J genes are TRBV4-3 and TRBJ2-1; the match to TRBD2 covers 13 bases. The junction had 5 bases not matched to a gene; V was cut back by 2 bases and J by 4 bases. CDR1 is LGHNA, CDR2 YSLEER, per germline. This CDR3 is 17 amino acids long. In DNA form, the CDR3 reads TGCGCCAGCAGCCAAATAGGGGGACTAGCGGGATACAATGAGCAGTTCTTC. It codes for CASSQIGGLAGYNEQFF.

The gene calls are TRBV11-2 and TRBJ1-6, with D unclear. The V gene lost 1 base and the J gene lost 10 bases, with 8 bases spanning the gap. The germline V gene encodes CDR1 SGHAT and CDR2 FQNNGV. The CDR3 has 13 amino acids. The chain's CDR3 is CASSLAPRSPLHF. In DNA form, the CDR3 reads TGTGCCAGCAGCTTAGCCCCCCGGTCACCCCTCCACTTT.

In its sample, this clone was seen many times. This rearrangement joins TRBV2 to TRBJ1-2; D is uncertain. V lost 5 bases and J 4 bases, leaving 8 bases between the germline ends. The length of the CDR3 is 12 residues. CDR1 SNHLY and CDR2 FYNNEI come from the germline V gene. CDR3 sequence reads: CASSSLLYGYTF. The DNA of the CDR3 is TGTGCCAGCAGTTCACTCCTCTATGGCTACACCTTC.

V gene TRBV24-1 combines with J gene TRBJ1-2; 9 bases agree with TRBD1. With V trimmed by 4 bases and J by 3 bases, 23 bases remained unmatched. CDR1 and CDR2 from the germline V gene are KGHDR and SFDVKD. This CDR3 comprises 21 residues. This CDR3 is CATSDLPAAGTGPASHYGYTF. In nucleotides, the CDR3 is TGTGCCACCAGTGACCTGCCAGCCGCCGGGACAGGGCCCGCGTCCCACTATGGCTACACCTTC.

The chain employs TRBV6-2 or TRBV6-3 and TRBJ1-4; no reliable D call. The CDR3 covers 13 residues. The V gene lost 6 bases and the J gene lost 10 bases, with 15 bases spanning the gap. In germline, CDR1 is MNHEY, CDR2 SVGEGT. CDR3: CASSPDYGGKLFF. CDR3 nucleotide sequence: TGTGCCAGCAGCCCCGATTACGGAGGAAAACTGTTTTTT.

The V call is TRBV10-3, the J call TRBJ2-2; tentatively, D is TRBD2 (7 bases). Trimming shortened V by 4 bases and J by 2 bases, and 11 bases separated the two germline ends. Per germline, CDR1 ENHRY and CDR2 SYGVKD. This CDR3 has 15 amino acids. CDR3 in amino acids: CAISGAGHNTGELFF. Written as DNA, the CDR3 is TGTGCCATCAGTGGAGCGGGACATAACACCGGGGAGCTGTTTTTT.

This sequence joins TRBV15 and TRBJ2-7; D might be TRBD1 (6 bases). Trimming took off 0 bases at V and 1 base at J, with 19 bases between the two ends. Germline assignment: CDR1 LNHNV and CDR2 YYDKDF (reference sequence). CDR3 size: 18 residues. Written as DNA, the CDR3 is TGTGCCACCAGCAGAGATCGGCGTATGGGGGCCAGGTCCTACGAGCAGTACTTC. Translated, it gives CATSRDRRMGARSYEQYF. The full variable domain, with the rest looked up from reference TRBV15 and TRBJ2-7, is DAMVIQNPRYQVTQFGKPVTLSCSQTLNHNVMYWYQQKSSQAPKLLFHYYDKDFNNEADTPDNFQSRRPNTSFCFLDIRSPGLGDTAMYLCATSRDRRMGARSYEQYFGPGTRLTVT.

This clone was seen a single time. The chain couples TRBV6-5 to TRBJ2-7; 10 bases are a match to TRBD1. Germline assignment: CDR1 MNHEY and CDR2 SVGAGI. The CDR3 sequence is 14 residues long. Unmatched junction bases numbered 7, after V lost 5 bases and J lost 6 bases. The CDR3 sequence: CASSRTGGSGEQYF. CDR3 nucleotide sequence: TGTGCCAGCAGTAGGACAGGGGGTAGCGGCGAGCAGTACTTC.

The rearrangement links TRBV5-1 to TRBJ2-2, with 10 bases lining up with TRBD2. CDR3 length: 14 residues. CDR1 SGHRS and CDR2 YFSETQ come from the germline V gene. Trimming cost V 3 bases and J 5 bases; bases outside gene matches: 1. The CDR3: CASSSTSGTGELFF. DNA of the CDR3: TGCGCCAGCAGCTCGACTAGCGGGACCGGGGAGCTGTTTTTT.

This clone came up once. V and J are TRBV5-1 and TRBJ2-2; D perhaps matches TRBD1 (6 bases). The germline gives CDR1 SGHRS, CDR2 YFSETQ. This CDR3 spans 15 amino acids. Trimming took off 4 bases at V and 6 bases at J, with 16 bases between the two ends. Here the CDR3 reads CASSDGQPVSGELFF. CDR3 coding DNA: TGCGCCAGCAGCGACGGACAGCCTGTGTCCGGGGAGCTGTTTTTT.

The chain links TRBV4-3 to TRBJ2-4; D is possibly TRBD1 (6 bases). V lost 3 bases and J 10 bases, leaving 10 bases between the germline ends. In germline, CDR1 is LGHNA, CDR2 YSLEER. The CDR3 spans 12 residues. The CDR3 sequence: CASSHRRGIQYF. DNA for the CDR3: TGCGCCAGCAGCCACCGCAGGGGAATTCAGTACTTC.

The chain joins TRBV30 to TRBJ1-3; 9 bases map to TRBD1. CDR3 size: 15 residues. Germline-derived CDR1 and CDR2 are GTSNPN and SVGIG (reference sequence). The V segment lost 2 bases and the J segment 3 bases; nucleotides outside the gene matches: 5. The CDR3 spells CAWSIRTGDGNTIYF. CDR3 DNA sequence: TGTGCCTGGAGTATAAGGACAGGGGATGGAAACACCATATATTTT.

The chain joins TRBV7-2 to TRBJ2-7, with D possibly matching TRBD1 (6 bases). The CDR3 totals 21 residues. V lost 0 bases and J lost 3, with 30 bases in between. From germline, CDR1 is SGHTA and CDR2 FQGNSA. For the CDR3, the DNA is TGTGCCAGCAGCTTAGCCGACACACAGGGCGCGCCCCACATTATTAGCTACGAGCAGTACTTC. It is translated as CASSLADTQGAPHIISYEQYF.

In this sample, this clone turned up once. The chain couples TRBV7-3 to TRBJ2-3; 7 bases fit TRBD1. Germline V gene sequence: CDR1 SGHTA, CDR2 FQGTGA. The CDR3 is 17 residues long. Trimming cost V 5 bases and J 5 bases; bases outside gene matches: 16. For the CDR3, the DNA is TGTGCCAGCAGCCGAACCTCGGCCGGGACAGCGCGAGATACGCAGTATTTT. This codes for CASSRTSAGTARDTQYF.

The CDR3, as DNA: TGTGCCAGCAGCCAAGTTCCTCTCTACGAGCAGTACTTC. This encodes CASSQVPLYEQYF. The V call is TRBV3-1 (or the pseudogene TRBV3-2), the J call TRBJ2-7; D call uncertain. The germline CDR1 and CDR2 sequences are LGHDT and YNNKEL (reference sequence). The CDR3 has 13 amino acids. Trimming removed 1 base at V and 3 bases at J, with 7 bases between.

The gene calls are TRBV7-2 and TRBJ1-6; D might be TRBD1 (6 bases). The germline V gene encodes CDR1 SGHTA and CDR2 FQGNSA. The CDR3 runs 13 residues. With 5 bases removed from V and 9 bases from J, the gap between germline ends came to 11 bases. The CDR3 here is CASSEGVGSPLHF. The CDR3 bases are TGTGCCAGCAGCGAGGGGGTTGGTTCACCCCTCCACTTT.